These T cell receptor beta chains were read from a single sample in a study of shared clonotypes between healthy human individuals. Measured with immunoSEQ multiplex PCR; TCRdb has only the in-frame clones, and not every one. The sample lists approximately 1,500,000 clones, about 98% occurring once. Sequenced: naive CD4+ T cells sorted from blood. All receptors derive from a man aged 25-45 years in good health. The CDR3 runs from the conserved cysteine through the conserved F or W. The order of the fields is CDR3 protein, CDR3 DNA, clone size, V gene, J gene, D gene. The D gene is left open where the match is weak. Size is omitted from some rows. Given values are once, few, many or a class for expanded clones.

CDR3aa: CASSPKGVLAGTGELFF
CDR3nt: TGTGCCAGCAGCCCGAAGGGGGTACTAGCGGGGACCGGGGAGCTGTTTTTT
abundance: NA
v_gene: TRBV7-2
j_gene: TRBJ2-2
d_gene: TRBD2

CDR3aa: CSVTSVGDTQYF
CDR3nt: TGCAGCGTAACCTCAGTGGGAGATACGCAGTATTTT
abundance: NA
v_gene: TRBV29-1
j_gene: TRBJ2-3
d_gene: NA

CDR3aa: CASSILLADTQYF
CDR3nt: TGTGCCAGCAGCATCCTCCTGGCAGATACGCAGTATTTT
abundance: NA
v_gene: TRBV7-2
j_gene: TRBJ2-3
d_gene: NA

CDR3aa: CASSPEGGRPEAFF
CDR3nt: TGTGCCAGCAGCCCAGAAGGAGGGCGGCCTGAAGCTTTCTTT
abundance: NA
v_gene: TRBV7-2
j_gene: TRBJ1-1
d_gene: NA

CDR3aa: CASSSRGRTYNEQFF
CDR3nt: TGTGCCAGCAGCTCCAGGGGGCGTACCTACAATGAGCAGTTCTTC
abundance: NA
v_gene: TRBV5-4
j_gene: TRBJ2-1
d_gene: TRBD1

CDR3aa: CASSSTWGQGAITDTQYF
CDR3nt: TGTGCCAGCAGCTCCACCTGGGGGCAGGGGGCCATCACAGATACGCAGTATTTT
abundance: NA
v_gene: TRBV11-1
j_gene: TRBJ2-3
d_gene: TRBD1

CDR3aa: CSVSGGSASTDTQYF
CDR3nt: TGCAGCGTTTCAGGGGGCAGTGCTAGCACAGATACGCAGTATTTT
abundance: NA
v_gene: TRBV29-1
j_gene: TRBJ2-3
d_gene: TRBD1

CDR3aa: CASSLNSGGAYEQYF
CDR3nt: TGTGCCAGCAGCTTAAATAGCGGAGGGGCCTACGAGCAGTACTTC
abundance: NA
v_gene: TRBV7-2
j_gene: TRBJ2-7
d_gene: NA

CDR3aa: CSVEGQPLGTEAFF
CDR3nt: TGCAGCGTTGAGGGACAGCCTTTAGGGACTGAAGCTTTCTTT
abundance: NA
v_gene: TRBV29-1
j_gene: TRBJ1-1
d_gene: TRBD1

CDR3aa: CASRLRGGTVGTQYF
CDR3nt: TGTGCCAGCCGACTCAGGGGCGGCACGGTAGGGACCCAGTACTTC
abundance: NA
v_gene: TRBV6-5
j_gene: TRBJ2-5
d_gene: NA

CDR3aa: CASSSTRSSYNEQFF
CDR3nt: TGTGCCAGCAGTTCGACTAGAAGCTCCTACAATGAGCAGTTCTTC
abundance: NA
v_gene: TRBV6-5
j_gene: TRBJ2-1
d_gene: NA

CDR3aa: CASSQPGGSGGNIQYF
CDR3nt: TGCGCCAGCAGCCAACCGGGAGGGAGTGGGGGAAACATTCAGTACTTC
abundance: NA
v_gene: TRBV4-1
j_gene: TRBJ2-4
d_gene: TRBD2

CDR3aa: CASSFGNQREKTQYF
CDR3nt: TGTGCCAGCAGCTTCGGAAACCAGCGGGAGAAGACCCAGTACTTC
abundance: NA
v_gene: TRBV13
j_gene: TRBJ2-5
d_gene: TRBD2

CDR3aa: CASSEVAGRSRYEQYF
CDR3nt: TGTGCCAGCAGTGAAGTGGCTGGCAGATCCAGGTACGAGCAGTACTTC
abundance: NA
v_gene: TRBV25-1
j_gene: TRBJ2-7
d_gene: NA

CDR3aa: CASSPRAGANVLTF
CDR3nt: TGTGCCAGCAGTCCCAGGGCTGGGGCCAACGTCCTGACTTTC
abundance: NA
v_gene: TRBV27
j_gene: TRBJ2-6
d_gene: NA

CDR3aa: CASTPDPNTEAFF
CDR3nt: TGTGCCAGCACCCCGGATCCGAACACTGAAGCTTTCTTT
abundance: NA
v_gene: TRBV5-4
j_gene: TRBJ1-1
d_gene: NA

CDR3aa: CASSRQFEANYEQYF
CDR3nt: TGTGCCAGTAGTAGACAGTTTGAAGCCAATTACGAGCAGTACTTC
abundance: NA
v_gene: TRBV19
j_gene: TRBJ2-7
d_gene: NA

CDR3aa: CASSYRQVGPETQYF
CDR3nt: TGTGCCAGCAGTTACCGTCAGGTCGGGCCGGAGACCCAGTACTTC
abundance: NA
v_gene: TRBV6-5
j_gene: TRBJ2-5
d_gene: NA

CDR3aa: CASSLVQGRGTDTQYF
CDR3nt: TGTGCCAGCAGTTTAGTCCAGGGTAGGGGCACAGATACGCAGTATTTT
abundance: once
v_gene: TRBV28
j_gene: TRBJ2-3
d_gene: NA

CDR3aa: CASSSVKGNQPQHF
CDR3nt: TGTGCCAGCTCATCCGTCAAGGGCAATCAGCCCCAGCATTTT
abundance: NA
v_gene: TRBV18
j_gene: TRBJ1-5
d_gene: NA

CDR3aa: CASSWRTRAYEQYF
CDR3nt: TGCGCCAGCAGCTGGCGGACCAGAGCCTACGAGCAGTACTTC
abundance: NA
v_gene: TRBV5-1
j_gene: TRBJ2-7
d_gene: NA

CDR3aa: CASSLTGPSSYNEQFF
CDR3nt: TGCGCCAGCAGCTTGACGGGACCGAGCTCCTACAATGAGCAGTTCTTC
abundance: NA
v_gene: TRBV5-1
j_gene: TRBJ2-1
d_gene: NA

CDR3aa: CASRGRDLNNEQFF
CDR3nt: TGTGCCAGCAGGGGCCGGGACTTAAACAATGAGCAGTTCTTC
abundance: NA
v_gene: TRBV7-8
j_gene: TRBJ2-1
d_gene: NA

CDR3aa: CASSYLRGHGADTQYF
CDR3nt: TGTGCCAGCAGTTACCTAAGGGGGCATGGGGCAGATACGCAGTATTTT
abundance: NA
v_gene: TRBV6-5
j_gene: TRBJ2-3
d_gene: TRBD1

CDR3aa: CASRGRTSNPYEQYF
CDR3nt: TGTGCCAGCAGGGGGAGAACTTCAAATCCCTACGAGCAGTACTTC
abundance: NA
v_gene: TRBV28
j_gene: TRBJ2-7
d_gene: NA

CDR3aa: CASSTQGGSYEQYF
CDR3nt: TGTGCCAGTAGTACACAGGGGGGTTCCTACGAGCAGTACTTC
abundance: NA
v_gene: TRBV19
j_gene: TRBJ2-7
d_gene: TRBD1

CDR3aa: CASSLDLDEDYGYTF
CDR3nt: TGTGCCAGCAGCTTGGACTTAGACGAGGACTATGGCTACACCTTC
abundance: NA
v_gene: TRBV5-6
j_gene: TRBJ1-2
d_gene: NA

CDR3aa: CASSMTSGTNTGELFF
CDR3nt: TGTGCCAGCAGCATGACTAGCGGGACGAACACCGGGGAGCTGTTTTTT
abundance: once
v_gene: TRBV7-9
j_gene: TRBJ2-2
d_gene: TRBD2

CDR3aa: CASSGPGTGTYGYTF
CDR3nt: TGTGCCAGCAGTGGTCCCGGGACAGGAACCTATGGCTACACCTTC
abundance: NA
v_gene: TRBV6-6
j_gene: TRBJ1-2
d_gene: TRBD1

CDR3aa: CASSPPASGSYEQYF
CDR3nt: TGTGCCAGCAGCCCCCCGGCTAGCGGGAGTTACGAGCAGTACTTC
abundance: NA
v_gene: TRBV11-2
j_gene: TRBJ2-7
d_gene: TRBD2

CDR3aa: CASSRGLAGPGGETQYF
CDR3nt: TGTGCCAGCAGCCGGGGACTAGCGGGCCCTGGGGGGGAGACCCAGTACTTC
abundance: NA
v_gene: TRBV4-2
j_gene: TRBJ2-5
d_gene: TRBD2

CDR3aa: CASTPPGDGYTF
CDR3nt: TGTGCCAGCACCCCCCCCGGGGACGGCTACACCTTC
abundance: once
v_gene: TRBV6-1
j_gene: TRBJ1-2
d_gene: NA

CDR3aa: CASSYSGGRARETQYF
CDR3nt: TGTGCCAGCAGTTACTCTGGCGGGAGGGCCCGGGAGACCCAGTACTTC
abundance: NA
v_gene: TRBV6-5
j_gene: TRBJ2-5
d_gene: TRBD2

CDR3aa: CASSARKDGWGGYEQYF
CDR3nt: TGCGCCAGCAGCGCGAGGAAGGACGGTTGGGGAGGGTACGAGCAGTACTTC
abundance: once
v_gene: TRBV5-1
j_gene: TRBJ2-7
d_gene: TRBD2

CDR3aa: CASSAQGKGNQPQHF
CDR3nt: TGTGCCAGCAGTGCACAGGGGAAGGGCAATCAGCCCCAGCATTTT
abundance: once
v_gene: TRBV5-6
j_gene: TRBJ1-5
d_gene: TRBD1

CDR3aa: CASTPDGTVYNEQFF
CDR3nt: TGTGCCAGCACTCCTGACGGGACTGTATACAATGAGCAGTTCTTC
abundance: NA
v_gene: TRBV4-2
j_gene: TRBJ2-1
d_gene: NA

CDR3aa: CASSVQPSPPTDTQYF
CDR3nt: TGTGCCAGCAGTGTTCAGCCTTCCCCGCCCACAGATACGCAGTATTTT
abundance: once
v_gene: TRBV2
j_gene: TRBJ2-3
d_gene: NA

CDR3aa: CASRRDLGNNEQFF
CDR3nt: TGTGCCAGCAGACGGGATCTCGGGAACAATGAGCAGTTCTTC
abundance: NA
v_gene: TRBV2
j_gene: TRBJ2-1
d_gene: NA

CDR3aa: CASSLGRVGEKLFF
CDR3nt: TGCGCCAGCAGCTTGGGCAGGGTCGGTGAAAAACTGTTTTTT
abundance: NA
v_gene: TRBV5-1
j_gene: TRBJ1-4
d_gene: NA

CDR3aa: CASSLGQAGNTIYF
CDR3nt: TGTGCCAGCAGCTTAGGACAGGCTGGAAACACCATATATTTT
abundance: NA
v_gene: TRBV7-2
j_gene: TRBJ1-3
d_gene: NA

CDR3aa: CASSALAGGTDTQYF
CDR3nt: TGTGCCAGCAGCGCTCTAGCGGGGGGCACAGATACGCAGTATTTT
abundance: NA
v_gene: TRBV9
j_gene: TRBJ2-3
d_gene: TRBD2

CDR3aa: CAVLEQGKNIQYF
CDR3nt: TGTGCCGTTTTAGAACAGGGGAAAAACATTCAGTACTTC
abundance: NA
v_gene: TRBV28
j_gene: TRBJ2-4
d_gene: TRBD1

CDR3aa: CASSLNGAGVRPYEQYF
CDR3nt: TGTGCCAGCAGCTTAAACGGGGCGGGAGTCCGCCCCTACGAGCAGTACTTC
abundance: NA
v_gene: TRBV7-9
j_gene: TRBJ2-7
d_gene: TRBD2

CDR3aa: CASSPLAQETQYF
CDR3nt: TGTGCCAGCTCCCCTCTAGCTCAAGAGACCCAGTACTTC
abundance: NA
v_gene: TRBV18
j_gene: TRBJ2-5
d_gene: NA

CDR3aa: CASSLARTGVNQPQHF
CDR3nt: TGTGCCAGCAGCTTAGCGCGGACAGGGGTCAATCAGCCCCAGCATTTT
abundance: once
v_gene: TRBV7-2
j_gene: TRBJ1-5
d_gene: TRBD1

CDR3aa: CAWSRGLAGELFF
CDR3nt: TGTGCCTGGAGCAGGGGGCTAGCCGGGGAGCTGTTTTTT
abundance: NA
v_gene: TRBV30
j_gene: TRBJ2-2
d_gene: TRBD1

CDR3aa: CASSIGTTPSNQPQHF
CDR3nt: TGTGCCAGTAGTATTGGGACAACTCCTAGCAATCAGCCCCAGCATTTT
abundance: NA
v_gene: TRBV19
j_gene: TRBJ1-5
d_gene: NA

CDR3aa: CASSPQGNTIYF
CDR3nt: TGTGCCAGCAGCCCACAGGGGAACACCATATATTTT
abundance: NA
v_gene: TRBV11-2
j_gene: TRBJ1-3
d_gene: TRBD1

CDR3aa: CASSGGDRISYGYTF
CDR3nt: TGTGCCAGCAGCGGGGGGGACAGGATATCCTATGGCTACACCTTC
abundance: NA
v_gene: TRBV5-4
j_gene: TRBJ1-2
d_gene: TRBD1

CDR3aa: CASSKKGGGSEETSNQPQHF
CDR3nt: TGTGCCAGCAGCAAAAAAGGGGGGGGTTCTGAGGAGACTAGCAATCAGCCCCAGCATTTT
abundance: NA
v_gene: TRBV21-1
j_gene: TRBJ1-5
d_gene: NA

CDR3aa: CASGSAPGRYNYGYTF
CDR3nt: TGTGCCAGTGGTTCAGCCCCGGGAAGATATAACTATGGCTACACCTTC
abundance: NA
v_gene: TRBV19
j_gene: TRBJ1-2
d_gene: NA

CDR3aa: CASSLRGGEAFF
CDR3nt: TGTGCCAGCAGTTTGCGGGGGGGTGAAGCTTTCTTT
abundance: NA
v_gene: TRBV28
j_gene: TRBJ1-1
d_gene: NA

CDR3aa: CASSLAAGVQYGYTF
CDR3nt: TGCGCCAGCAGCTTGGCAGCTGGGGTCCAGTATGGCTACACCTTC
abundance: once
v_gene: TRBV5-1
j_gene: TRBJ1-2
d_gene: NA

CDR3aa: CASRPVPGRDYGYTF
CDR3nt: TGTGCCAGCAGGCCCGTTCCGGGACGGGACTATGGCTACACCTTC
abundance: NA
v_gene: TRBV11-2
j_gene: TRBJ1-2
d_gene: NA